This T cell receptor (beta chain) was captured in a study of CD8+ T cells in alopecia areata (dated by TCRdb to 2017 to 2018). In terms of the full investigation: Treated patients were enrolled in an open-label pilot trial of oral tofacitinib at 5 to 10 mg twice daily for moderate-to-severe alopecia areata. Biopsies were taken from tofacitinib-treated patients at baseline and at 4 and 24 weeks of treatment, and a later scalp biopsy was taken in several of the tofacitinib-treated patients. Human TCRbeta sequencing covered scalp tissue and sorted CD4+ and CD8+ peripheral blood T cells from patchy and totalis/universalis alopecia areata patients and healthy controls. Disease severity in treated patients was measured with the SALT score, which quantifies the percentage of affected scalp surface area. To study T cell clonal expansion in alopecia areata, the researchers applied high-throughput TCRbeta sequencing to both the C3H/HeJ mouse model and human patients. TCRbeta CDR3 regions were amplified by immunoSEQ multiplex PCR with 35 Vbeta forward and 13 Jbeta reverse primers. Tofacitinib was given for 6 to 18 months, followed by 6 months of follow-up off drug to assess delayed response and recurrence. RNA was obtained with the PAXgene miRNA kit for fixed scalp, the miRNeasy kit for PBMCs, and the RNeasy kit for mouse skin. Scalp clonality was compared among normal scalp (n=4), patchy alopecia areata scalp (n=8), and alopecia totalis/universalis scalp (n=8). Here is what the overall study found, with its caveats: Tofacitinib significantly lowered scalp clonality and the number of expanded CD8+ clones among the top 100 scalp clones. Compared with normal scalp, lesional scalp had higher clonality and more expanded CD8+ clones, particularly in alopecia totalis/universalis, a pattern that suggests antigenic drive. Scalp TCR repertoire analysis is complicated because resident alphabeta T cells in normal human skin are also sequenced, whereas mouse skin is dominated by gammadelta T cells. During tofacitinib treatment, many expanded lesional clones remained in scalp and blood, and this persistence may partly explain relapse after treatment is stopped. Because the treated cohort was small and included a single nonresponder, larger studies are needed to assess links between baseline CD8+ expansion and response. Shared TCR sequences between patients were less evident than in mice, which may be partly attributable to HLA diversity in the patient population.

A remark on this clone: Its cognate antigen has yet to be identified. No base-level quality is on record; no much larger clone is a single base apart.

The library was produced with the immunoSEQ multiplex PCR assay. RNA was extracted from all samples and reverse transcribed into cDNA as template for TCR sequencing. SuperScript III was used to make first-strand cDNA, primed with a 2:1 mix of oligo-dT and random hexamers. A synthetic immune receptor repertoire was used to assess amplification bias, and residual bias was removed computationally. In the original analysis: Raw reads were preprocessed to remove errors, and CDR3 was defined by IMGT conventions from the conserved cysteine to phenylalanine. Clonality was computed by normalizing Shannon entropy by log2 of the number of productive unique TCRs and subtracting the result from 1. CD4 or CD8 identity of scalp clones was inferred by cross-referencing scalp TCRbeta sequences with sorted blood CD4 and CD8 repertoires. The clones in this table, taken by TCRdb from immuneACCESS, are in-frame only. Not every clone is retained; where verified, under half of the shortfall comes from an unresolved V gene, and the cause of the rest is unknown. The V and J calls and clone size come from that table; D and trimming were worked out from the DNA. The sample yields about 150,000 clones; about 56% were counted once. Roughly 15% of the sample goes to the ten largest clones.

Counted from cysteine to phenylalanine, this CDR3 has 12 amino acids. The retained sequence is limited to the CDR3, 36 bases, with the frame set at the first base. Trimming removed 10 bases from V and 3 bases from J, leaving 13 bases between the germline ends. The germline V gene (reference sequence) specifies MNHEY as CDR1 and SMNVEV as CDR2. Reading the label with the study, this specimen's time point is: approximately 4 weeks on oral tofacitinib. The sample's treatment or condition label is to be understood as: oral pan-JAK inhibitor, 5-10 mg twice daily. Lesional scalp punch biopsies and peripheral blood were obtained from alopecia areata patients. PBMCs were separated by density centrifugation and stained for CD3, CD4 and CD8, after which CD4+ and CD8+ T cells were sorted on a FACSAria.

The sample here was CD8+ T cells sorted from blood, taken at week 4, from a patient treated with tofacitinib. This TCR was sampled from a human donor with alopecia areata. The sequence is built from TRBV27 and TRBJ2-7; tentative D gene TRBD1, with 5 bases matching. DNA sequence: TGTGCCACAGGCGAGGACAACTACGAGCAGTACTTC. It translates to CATGEDNYEQYF.